This T cell receptor (beta chain) was documented in a study of persistence of HIV-infected CD4 T cells. The immunoSEQ assay was version 4, run in survey mode. Genomic DNA was diluted to around 10 ng/uL, up to roughly 1 ug per sample. Only in-frame clones appear in the TCRdb table, and some are missing; sequencing was by immunoSEQ multiplex PCR. The sample has 40,000 or so clones, about nine tenths seen once; the top ten hold about 0.46%. Cells were stimulated nonspecifically with anti-CD3/anti-CD28 magnetic beads. Responding CD4+ T cells were sorted by upregulation of both CD40 ligand and CD69. Plasma HIV-1 RNA stayed below 50 copies/mL for at least 4 years. Inclusion required CMV-positive serology and CD4+ counts above 400 cells/uL. The CDR3 spans 13 residues. Trimming pared 0 bases from V and 4 bases from J, leaving 7 bases between. The germline gives CDR1 SGHDT, CDR2 YYEEEE. Study conclusions and caveats: Antigen-responding cells were enriched for degenerate expanded CDR3beta sequences.

Remarks on this clone: Antigen specificity is unknown.

This sequence was found in an adult woman with HIV who was CMV-seropositive. The V gene is TRBV5-6, the J gene TRBJ1-1, with unresolved D. This specimen was CD4+ T cells sorted from PBMCs after approximately 19-hour stimulation, taken from a patient who received antiretroviral therapy. CDR3 DNA: TGTGCCAGCAGCTTGGCTGGGAGCACTGAAGCTTTCTTT. Translated, it gives CASSLAGSTEAFF.